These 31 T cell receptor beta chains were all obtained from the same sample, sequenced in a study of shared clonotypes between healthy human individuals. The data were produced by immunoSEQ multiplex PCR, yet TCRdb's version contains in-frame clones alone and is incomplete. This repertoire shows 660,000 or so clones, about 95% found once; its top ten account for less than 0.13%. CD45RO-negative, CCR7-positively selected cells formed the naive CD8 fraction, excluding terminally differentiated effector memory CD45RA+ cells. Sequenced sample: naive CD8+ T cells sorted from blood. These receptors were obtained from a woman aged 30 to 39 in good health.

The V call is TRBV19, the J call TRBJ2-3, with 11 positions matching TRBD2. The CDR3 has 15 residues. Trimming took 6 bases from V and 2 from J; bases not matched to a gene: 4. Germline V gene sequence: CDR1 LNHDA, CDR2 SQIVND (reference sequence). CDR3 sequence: CASSLLAGDTDTQYF. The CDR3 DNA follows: TGTGCCAGTAGCCTACTAGCGGGGGACACAGATACGCAGTATTTT.

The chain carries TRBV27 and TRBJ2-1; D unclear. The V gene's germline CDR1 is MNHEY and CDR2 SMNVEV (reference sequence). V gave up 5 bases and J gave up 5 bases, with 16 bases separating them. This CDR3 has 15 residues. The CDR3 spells CASSMTPYNHNEQFF. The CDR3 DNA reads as TGTGCCAGCAGTATGACCCCTTACAACCACAATGAGCAGTTCTTC.

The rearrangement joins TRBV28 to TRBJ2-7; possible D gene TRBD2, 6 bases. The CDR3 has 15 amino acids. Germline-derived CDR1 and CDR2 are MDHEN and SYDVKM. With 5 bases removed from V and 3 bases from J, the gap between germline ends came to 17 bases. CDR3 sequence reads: CASSPLRMGGYEQYF. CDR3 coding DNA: TGTGCCAGCAGTCCCTTAAGAATGGGGGGCTACGAGCAGTACTTC.

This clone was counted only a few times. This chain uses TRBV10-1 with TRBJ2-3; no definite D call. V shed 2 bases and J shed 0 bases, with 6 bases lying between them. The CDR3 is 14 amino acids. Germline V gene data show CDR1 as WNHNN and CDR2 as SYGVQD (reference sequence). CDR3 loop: CASSETDSTDTQYF. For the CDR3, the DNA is TGCGCCAGCAGTGAGACGGATAGCACAGATACGCAGTATTTT.

The CDR3 DNA reads TGCAGCGTTGTAGTAGGTAATCGGGCCTACGAGCAGTACTTC. This codes for CSVVVGNRAYEQYF. J is TRBJ2-7 and V is TRBV29-1, with no clear D. Germline V CDR1 and CDR2: SQVTM, ANQGSEA. CDR3 length: 14 residues. V was clipped by 4 bases and J by 2 bases, with 15 bases between them.

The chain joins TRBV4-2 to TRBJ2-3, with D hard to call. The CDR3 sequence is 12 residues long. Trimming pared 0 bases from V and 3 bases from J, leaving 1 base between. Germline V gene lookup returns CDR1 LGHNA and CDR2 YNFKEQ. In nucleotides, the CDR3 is TGTGCCAGCAGCCAAGATACAGATACGCAGTATTTT. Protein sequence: CASSQDTDTQYF.

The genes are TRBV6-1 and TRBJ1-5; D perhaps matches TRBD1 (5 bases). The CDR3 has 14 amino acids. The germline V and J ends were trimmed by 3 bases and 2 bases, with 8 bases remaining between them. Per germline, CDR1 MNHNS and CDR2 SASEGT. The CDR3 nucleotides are TGTGCCAGCAGTGAGTCCAGGGGCAATCAGCCCCAGCATTTT. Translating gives CASSESRGNQPQHF.

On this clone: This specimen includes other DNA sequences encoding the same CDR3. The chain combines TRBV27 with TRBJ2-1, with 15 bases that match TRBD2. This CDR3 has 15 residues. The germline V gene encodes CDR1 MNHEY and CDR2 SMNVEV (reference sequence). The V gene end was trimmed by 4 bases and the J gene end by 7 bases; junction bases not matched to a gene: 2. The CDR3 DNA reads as TGTGCCAGCAGTTCCGGGACTAGCGGGGGGAATGAGCAGTTCTTC. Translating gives CASSSGTSGGNEQFF.

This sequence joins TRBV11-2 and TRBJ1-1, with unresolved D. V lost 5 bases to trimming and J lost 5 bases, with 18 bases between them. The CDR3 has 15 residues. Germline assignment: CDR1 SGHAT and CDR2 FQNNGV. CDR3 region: CASSASANLRTEAFF. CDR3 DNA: TGTGCCAGCAGCGCTTCCGCCAACCTTAGAACTGAAGCTTTCTTT.

The CDR3 DNA follows: TGTGCCAGCAGTTTTTCGGAAGGGGCCGGGGAGCTGTTTTTT. Protein sequence: CASSFSEGAGELFF. The chain recombines TRBV28 with TRBJ2-2, with D possibly being TRBD1 (5 bases). The V gene's germline CDR1 is MDHEN and CDR2 SYDVKM. V lost 3 bases and J 6 bases, leaving 11 bases between the germline ends. This CDR3 region has 14 residues.

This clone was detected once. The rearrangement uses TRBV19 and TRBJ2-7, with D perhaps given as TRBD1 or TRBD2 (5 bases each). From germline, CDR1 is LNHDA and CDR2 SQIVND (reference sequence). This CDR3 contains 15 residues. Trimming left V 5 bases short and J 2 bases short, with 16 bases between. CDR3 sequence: CASSYTGGGPYEQYF. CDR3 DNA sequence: TGTGCCAGTAGTTACACAGGAGGAGGCCCCTACGAGCAGTACTTC. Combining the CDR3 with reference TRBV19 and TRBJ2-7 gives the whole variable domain DGGITQSPKYLFRKEGQNVTLSCEQNLNHDAMYWYRQDPGQGLRLIYYSQIVNDFQKGDIAEGYSVSREKKESFPLTVTSAQKNPTAFYLCASSYTGGGPYEQYFGPGTRLTVT.

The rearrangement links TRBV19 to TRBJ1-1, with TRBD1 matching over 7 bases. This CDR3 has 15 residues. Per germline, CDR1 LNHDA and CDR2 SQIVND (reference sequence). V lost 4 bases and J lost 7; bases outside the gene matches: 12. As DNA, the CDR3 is TGTGCCAGTAGTACCTTAAGACAGGGCGGTAATGAAGCTTTCTTT. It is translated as CASSTLRQGGNEAFF.

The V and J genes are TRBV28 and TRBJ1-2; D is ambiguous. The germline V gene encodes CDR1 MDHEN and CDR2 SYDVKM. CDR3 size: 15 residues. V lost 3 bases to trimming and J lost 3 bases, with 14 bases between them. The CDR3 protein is CASSLNRKGDYGYTF. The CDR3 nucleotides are TGTGCCAGCAGTTTGAACCGGAAAGGAGACTATGGCTACACCTTC.

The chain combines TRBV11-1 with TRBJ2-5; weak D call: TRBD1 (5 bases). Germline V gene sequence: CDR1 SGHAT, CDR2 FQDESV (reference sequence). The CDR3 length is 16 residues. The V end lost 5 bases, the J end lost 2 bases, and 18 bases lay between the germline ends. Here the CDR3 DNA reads TGTGCCAGCAGCCAACATGATAGGGGCTTTCAAGAGACCCAGTACTTC. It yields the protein CASSQHDRGFQETQYF.

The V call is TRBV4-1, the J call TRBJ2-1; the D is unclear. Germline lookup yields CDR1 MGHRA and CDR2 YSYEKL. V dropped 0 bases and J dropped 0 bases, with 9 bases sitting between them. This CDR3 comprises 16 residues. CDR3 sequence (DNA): TGCGCCAGCAGCCAAGATAAGAGCAGCTCCTACAATGAGCAGTTCTTC. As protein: CASSQDKSSSYNEQFF.

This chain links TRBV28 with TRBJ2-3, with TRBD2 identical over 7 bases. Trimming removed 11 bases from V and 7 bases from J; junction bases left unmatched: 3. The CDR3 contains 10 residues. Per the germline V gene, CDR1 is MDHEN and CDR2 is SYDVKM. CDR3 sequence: CAAGDNTQYF. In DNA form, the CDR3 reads TGTGCCGCGGGGGATAATACGCAGTATTTT.

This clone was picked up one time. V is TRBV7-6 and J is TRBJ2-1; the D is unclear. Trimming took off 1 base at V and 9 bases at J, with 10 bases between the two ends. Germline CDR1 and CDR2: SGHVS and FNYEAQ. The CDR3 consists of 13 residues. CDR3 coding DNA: TGTGCCAGCAGCTTAGACTTCATAGGTGAGCAGTTCTTC. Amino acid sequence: CASSLDFIGEQFF.

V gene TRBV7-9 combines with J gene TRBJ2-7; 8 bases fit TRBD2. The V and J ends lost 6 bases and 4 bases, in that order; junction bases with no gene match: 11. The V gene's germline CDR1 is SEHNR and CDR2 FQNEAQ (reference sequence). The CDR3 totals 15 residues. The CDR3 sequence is CASSYDLAGPYEQYF. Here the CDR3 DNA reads TGTGCCAGCAGTTACGATCTAGCGGGCCCATACGAGCAGTACTTC.

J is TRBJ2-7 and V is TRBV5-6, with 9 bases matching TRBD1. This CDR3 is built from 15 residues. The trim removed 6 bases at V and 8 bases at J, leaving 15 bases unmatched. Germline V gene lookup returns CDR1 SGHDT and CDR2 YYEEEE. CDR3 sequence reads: CASTLPSRDRVKQYF. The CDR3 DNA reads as TGTGCCAGCACCCTTCCCTCCCGGGACAGGGTTAAGCAGTACTTC.

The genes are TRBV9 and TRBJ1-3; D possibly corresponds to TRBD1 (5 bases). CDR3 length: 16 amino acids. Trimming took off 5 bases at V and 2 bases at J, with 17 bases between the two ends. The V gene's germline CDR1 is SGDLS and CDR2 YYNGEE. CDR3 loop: CASRSGGDTTGNTIYF. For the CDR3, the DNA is TGTGCCAGCAGGAGTGGGGGGGATACTACTGGAAACACCATATATTTT.

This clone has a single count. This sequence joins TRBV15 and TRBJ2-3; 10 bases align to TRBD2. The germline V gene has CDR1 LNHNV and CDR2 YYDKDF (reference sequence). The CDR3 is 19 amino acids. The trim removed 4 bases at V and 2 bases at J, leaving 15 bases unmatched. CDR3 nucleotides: TGTGCCACCAGCACGCGAGGGCTAGCGGGAGTTGAAGACACAGATACGCAGTATTTT. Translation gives CATSTRGLAGVEDTDTQYF.

CDR3 nucleotide sequence: TGTGCCAGCAGTCCCGAAGCGGGATCTCGTAATGAGCAGTTCTTC. This gives the protein CASSPEAGSRNEQFF. The gene calls are TRBV6-5 and TRBJ2-1, with 7 bases aligning to TRBD2. The CDR3 spans 15 residues. The V gene end was trimmed by 5 bases and the J gene end by 7 bases; junction bases not matched to a gene: 11. Looked up from germline, CDR1 is MNHEY and CDR2 is SVGAGI.

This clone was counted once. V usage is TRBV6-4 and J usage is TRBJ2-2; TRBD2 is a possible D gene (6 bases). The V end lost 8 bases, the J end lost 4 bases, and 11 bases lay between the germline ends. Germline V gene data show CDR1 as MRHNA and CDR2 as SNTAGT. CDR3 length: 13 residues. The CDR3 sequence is CASGLGGTGELFF. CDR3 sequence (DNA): TGTGCCAGCGGTTTGGGGGGCACCGGGGAGCTGTTTTTT.

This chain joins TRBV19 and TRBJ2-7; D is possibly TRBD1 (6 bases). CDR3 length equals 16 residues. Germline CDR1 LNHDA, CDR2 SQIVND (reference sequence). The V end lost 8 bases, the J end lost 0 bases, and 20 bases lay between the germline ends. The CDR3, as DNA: TGTGCCAGTTCCTTTCCGGGACACAAGATCTCCTACGAGCAGTACTTC. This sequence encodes CASSFPGHKISYEQYF.

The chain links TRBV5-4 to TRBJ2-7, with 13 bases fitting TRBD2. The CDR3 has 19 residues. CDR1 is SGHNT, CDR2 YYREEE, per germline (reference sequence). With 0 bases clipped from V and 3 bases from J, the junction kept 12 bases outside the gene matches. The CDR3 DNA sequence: TGTGCCAGCAGCTTGGGATCGGGACTAGCGGGATCTGAGGTCTACGAGCAGTACTTC. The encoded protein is CASSLGSGLAGSEVYEQYF.

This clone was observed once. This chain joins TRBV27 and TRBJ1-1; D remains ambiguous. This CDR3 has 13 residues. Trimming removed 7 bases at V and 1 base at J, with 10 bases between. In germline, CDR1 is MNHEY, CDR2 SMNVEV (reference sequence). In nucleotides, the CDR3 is TGTGCCAGCACTTACGGTCCGAACACTGAAGCTTTCTTT. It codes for CASTYGPNTEAFF.

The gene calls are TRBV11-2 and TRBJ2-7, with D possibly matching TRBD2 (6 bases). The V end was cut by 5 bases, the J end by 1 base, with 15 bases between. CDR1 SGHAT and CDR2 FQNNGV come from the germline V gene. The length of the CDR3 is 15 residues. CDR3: CASSPKGTESYEQYF. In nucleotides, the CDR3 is TGTGCCAGCAGCCCAAAGGGGACTGAATCCTACGAGCAGTACTTC.

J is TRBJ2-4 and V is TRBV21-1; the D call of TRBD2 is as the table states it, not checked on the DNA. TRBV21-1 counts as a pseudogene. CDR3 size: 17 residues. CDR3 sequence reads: CASEGASGTERSNIQYF. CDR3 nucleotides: TGTGCCAGCGAGGGGGCTAGCGGGACAGAAAGGAGTAACATTCAGTACTTC.

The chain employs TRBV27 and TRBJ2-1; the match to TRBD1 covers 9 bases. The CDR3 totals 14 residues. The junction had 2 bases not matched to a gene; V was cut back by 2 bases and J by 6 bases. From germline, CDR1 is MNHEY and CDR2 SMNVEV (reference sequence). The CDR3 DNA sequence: TGTGCCAGCAGTTTAGGGGACAGGGTCAATGAGCAGTTCTTC. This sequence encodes CASSLGDRVNEQFF.

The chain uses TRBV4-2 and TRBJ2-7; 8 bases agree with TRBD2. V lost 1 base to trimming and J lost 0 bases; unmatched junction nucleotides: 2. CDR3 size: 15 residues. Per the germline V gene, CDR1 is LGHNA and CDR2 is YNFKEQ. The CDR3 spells CASSQGLARSYEQYF. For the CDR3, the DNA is TGTGCCAGCAGCCAAGGACTAGCGCGCTCCTACGAGCAGTACTTC.

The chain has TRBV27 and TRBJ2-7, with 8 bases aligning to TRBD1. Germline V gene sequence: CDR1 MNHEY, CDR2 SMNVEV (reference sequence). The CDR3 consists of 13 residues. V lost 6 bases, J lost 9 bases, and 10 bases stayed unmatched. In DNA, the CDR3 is TGTGCCAGCAGGGACAGGGACCACCCAGGGCAGTACTTC. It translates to CASRDRDHPGQYF.